This is a list of T cell receptor beta chains from one sample in a study of identical twins. TCRdb re-analysed the 5' RACE reads in MiXCR, keeping a single row per CDR3 protein. The table lists approximately 220,000 distinct CDR3 sequences, 6.5% to 9% of them singletons. In addition, the sample was reused for a study of yellow fever vaccine responses in identical twins.

The sequenced material came from CD8+ T cells sorted from blood. These receptors were collected from a woman younger than 30 in good health. Both conserved end residues are part of each CDR3. Each record gives: J gene, D gene, clone size, V gene, CDR3 length, CDR3 protein, CDR3 DNA. A D gene is named only where the DNA matches it firmly. The size field is filled for only some rows; it gives once, few, many or a size class.

>TRBJ2-5|TRBD1|few|TRBV6-2/TRBV6-3|14
CASSYLDRGETQYF
TGTGCCAGCAGTTACTTGGACAGGGGAGAGACCCAGTACTTC
>TRBJ2-7|NA|many|TRBV7-9|14
CASSLGGGYYEQYF
TGTGCCAGCAGCTTAGGGGGTGGCTACTACGAGCAGTACTTC
>TRBJ1-5|NA|few|TRBV7-8|17
CASSLGFRGGSNQPQHF
TGTGCCAGCAGCTTAGGGTTTAGGGGCGGGAGCAATCAGCCCCAGCATTTT
>TRBJ2-1|NA|many|TRBV6-6|13
CASSYSEYNEQFF
TGTGCCAGCAGTTACTCGGAATACAATGAGCAGTTCTTC
>TRBJ1-5|TRBD1|NA|TRBV20-1|15
CSARDRVNSNQPQHF
TGCAGTGCCCGAGACAGGGTCAATAGCAATCAGCCCCAGCATTTT
>TRBJ2-1|TRBD1|few|TRBV6-1|16
CASRSTGPGSYNEQFF
TGTGCCAGCAGGTCGACAGGGCCGGGCTCCTACAATGAGCAGTTCTTC
>TRBJ1-5|NA|NA|TRBV27|14
CASSLSGVNQPQHF
TGTGCCAGCAGTTTATCAGGGGTGAATCAGCCCCAGCATTTT
>TRBJ2-2|TRBD2|many|TRBV6-1|14
CATTGGEGTGELFF
TGTGCCACCACCGGAGGGGAGGGCACCGGGGAGCTGTTTTTT
>TRBJ2-4|TRBD2|NA|TRBV9|11
CASGGGLGILF
TGTGCCAGCGGGGGGGGACTGGGGATATTGTTC
>TRBJ2-7|NA|few|TRBV24-1|14
CATSDPVQGYEQYF
TGTGCCACCAGTGATCCGGTCCAAGGCTACGAGCAGTACTTC
>TRBJ2-2|NA|few|TRBV12-3/TRBV12-4|15
CASSFFGSGGGELFF
TGTGCCAGCAGTTTTTTCGGCTCCGGGGGCGGGGAGCTGTTTTTT
>TRBJ2-7|TRBD2|few|TRBV7-9|16
CASSLDSSSGYYEQYF
TGTGCCAGCAGCTTAGACTCGTCTAGCGGGTACTACGAGCAGTACTTC
>TRBJ2-1|NA|many|TRBV20-1|14
CSAVVGSEVDEQFF
TGCAGTGCCGTCGTAGGGAGTGAGGTGGATGAGCAGTTCTTC
>TRBJ2-5|TRBD2|few|TRBV7-6|19
CASSLKWGTSGRGQETQYF
TGTGCCAGCAGCTTAAAGTGGGGGACTAGCGGGAGAGGCCAAGAGACCCAGTACTTC
>TRBJ2-1|TRBD2|many|TRBV5-1|15
CASSLSGGINNEQFF
TGCGCCAGCAGCCTGTCCGGGGGGATTAACAATGAGCAGTTCTTC
>TRBJ2-3|TRBD1|NA|TRBV4-1|13
CASSQLGGDTQYF
TGCGCCAGCAGCCAATTAGGGGGCGATACGCAGTATTTT
>TRBJ2-2|TRBD2|few|TRBV4-1|16
CASSRTGTSRGGELFF
TGCGCCAGCAGCCGAACAGGGACTAGCCGAGGCGGGGAGCTGTTTTTT
>TRBJ2-5|TRBD2|few|TRBV6-1|15
CASSHRLAGQETQYF
TGTGCCAGCAGTCATAGACTAGCGGGACAAGAGACCCAGTACTTC
>TRBJ2-3|TRBD2|few|TRBV5-1|15
CASSFTSGEERTQYF
TGCGCCAGCAGCTTTACTAGCGGGGAAGAGAGGACGCAGTATTTT
>TRBJ1-2|TRBD1|many|TRBV5-1|14
CASSTTGGGYGYTF
TGCGCCAGCAGCACGACAGGGGGCGGGTATGGCTACACCTTC
>TRBJ1-1|NA|NA|TRBV7-9|14
CASSQGHLNTEAFF
TGTGCCAGCAGCCAGGGACACTTGAACACTGAAGCTTTCTTT
>TRBJ2-1|NA|NA|TRBV18|13
CASSDDGDNEQFF
TGTGCCAGCTCAGACGATGGGGACAATGAGCAGTTCTTC
>TRBJ2-7|NA|few|TRBV5-6|14
CASSLGRRTYEQYF
TGTGCCAGCAGCCTAGGACGCCGTACCTACGAGCAGTACTTC
>TRBJ2-3|NA|NA|TRBV7-2|13
CASSSGLSDTQYF
TGTGCCAGCAGCTCCGGACTTTCAGATACGCAGTATTTT
>TRBJ2-5|NA|NA|TRBV11-1|15
CASSLEVNPRDGQYF
TGTGCCAGCAGCTTGGAAGTAAACCCAAGAGACGGCCAGTACTTC
>TRBJ2-7|NA|many|TRBV28|13
CASSLGYDDEQYF
TGTGCCAGCAGTTTGGGATATGACGACGAGCAGTACTTC
>TRBJ2-5|NA|few|TRBV27|11
CASTSSGTQYF
TGTGCCAGCACGAGCTCCGGGACCCAGTACTTC
>TRBJ2-5|NA|few|TRBV14|15
CASSQALTPLQTQYF
TGTGCCAGCAGCCAAGCTCTGACTCCCCTACAGACCCAGTACTTC
>TRBJ2-1|NA|NA|TRBV21-1|18
CASSRISNRGETYNEQFF
TGTGCCAGCAGCAGGATCAGCAACAGGGGGGAGACATACAATGAGCAGTTCTTC
>TRBJ1-2|NA|NA|TRBV6-1|16
CASSEANDGGHYGYTF
TGTGCCAGCAGTGAAGCTAACGACGGAGGGCACTATGGCTACACCTTC
>TRBJ2-1|TRBD1|many|TRBV2|14
CASVRDSHYNEQFF
TGTGCCAGCGTCCGGGACAGCCATTACAATGAGCAGTTCTTC
>TRBJ1-6|NA|many|TRBV5-1|17
CASSLHGGQGYNSPLHF
TGCGCCAGCAGTCTCCATGGGGGTCAAGGGTATAATTCACCCCTCCACTTT
>TRBJ2-3|NA|many|TRBV9|15
CASSAGAISTDTQYF
TGTGCCAGCAGCGCAGGGGCCATAAGCACAGATACGCAGTATTTT
>TRBJ2-2|NA|few|TRBV6-1|14
CASRRGRNTGELFF
TGTGCCAGCCGACGGGGGAGGAACACCGGGGAGCTGTTTTTT
>TRBJ2-1|NA|NA|TRBV6-2/TRBV6-3|13
CATARLEHNEQFF
TGTGCCACCGCGAGACTGGAGCACAATGAGCAGTTCTTC
>TRBJ2-3|NA|NA|TRBV28|15
CASSLPQGWADTQYF
TGTGCCAGCAGTTTACCGCAGGGATGGGCAGATACGCAGTATTTT